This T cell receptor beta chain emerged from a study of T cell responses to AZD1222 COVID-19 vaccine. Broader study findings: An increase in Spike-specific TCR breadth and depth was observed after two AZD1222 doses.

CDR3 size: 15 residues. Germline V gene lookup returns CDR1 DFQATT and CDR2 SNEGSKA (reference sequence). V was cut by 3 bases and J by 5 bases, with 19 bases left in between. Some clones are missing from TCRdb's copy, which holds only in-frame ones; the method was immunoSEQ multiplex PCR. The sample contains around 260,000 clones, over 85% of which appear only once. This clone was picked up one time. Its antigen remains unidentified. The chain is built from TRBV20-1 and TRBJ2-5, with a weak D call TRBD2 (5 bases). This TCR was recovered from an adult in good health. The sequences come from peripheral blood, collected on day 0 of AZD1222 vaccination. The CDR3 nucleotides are TGCAGTGCTAGTGGTCGTGGAGGCTCGGAGGAGACCCAGTACTTC. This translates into CSASGRGGSEETQYF.